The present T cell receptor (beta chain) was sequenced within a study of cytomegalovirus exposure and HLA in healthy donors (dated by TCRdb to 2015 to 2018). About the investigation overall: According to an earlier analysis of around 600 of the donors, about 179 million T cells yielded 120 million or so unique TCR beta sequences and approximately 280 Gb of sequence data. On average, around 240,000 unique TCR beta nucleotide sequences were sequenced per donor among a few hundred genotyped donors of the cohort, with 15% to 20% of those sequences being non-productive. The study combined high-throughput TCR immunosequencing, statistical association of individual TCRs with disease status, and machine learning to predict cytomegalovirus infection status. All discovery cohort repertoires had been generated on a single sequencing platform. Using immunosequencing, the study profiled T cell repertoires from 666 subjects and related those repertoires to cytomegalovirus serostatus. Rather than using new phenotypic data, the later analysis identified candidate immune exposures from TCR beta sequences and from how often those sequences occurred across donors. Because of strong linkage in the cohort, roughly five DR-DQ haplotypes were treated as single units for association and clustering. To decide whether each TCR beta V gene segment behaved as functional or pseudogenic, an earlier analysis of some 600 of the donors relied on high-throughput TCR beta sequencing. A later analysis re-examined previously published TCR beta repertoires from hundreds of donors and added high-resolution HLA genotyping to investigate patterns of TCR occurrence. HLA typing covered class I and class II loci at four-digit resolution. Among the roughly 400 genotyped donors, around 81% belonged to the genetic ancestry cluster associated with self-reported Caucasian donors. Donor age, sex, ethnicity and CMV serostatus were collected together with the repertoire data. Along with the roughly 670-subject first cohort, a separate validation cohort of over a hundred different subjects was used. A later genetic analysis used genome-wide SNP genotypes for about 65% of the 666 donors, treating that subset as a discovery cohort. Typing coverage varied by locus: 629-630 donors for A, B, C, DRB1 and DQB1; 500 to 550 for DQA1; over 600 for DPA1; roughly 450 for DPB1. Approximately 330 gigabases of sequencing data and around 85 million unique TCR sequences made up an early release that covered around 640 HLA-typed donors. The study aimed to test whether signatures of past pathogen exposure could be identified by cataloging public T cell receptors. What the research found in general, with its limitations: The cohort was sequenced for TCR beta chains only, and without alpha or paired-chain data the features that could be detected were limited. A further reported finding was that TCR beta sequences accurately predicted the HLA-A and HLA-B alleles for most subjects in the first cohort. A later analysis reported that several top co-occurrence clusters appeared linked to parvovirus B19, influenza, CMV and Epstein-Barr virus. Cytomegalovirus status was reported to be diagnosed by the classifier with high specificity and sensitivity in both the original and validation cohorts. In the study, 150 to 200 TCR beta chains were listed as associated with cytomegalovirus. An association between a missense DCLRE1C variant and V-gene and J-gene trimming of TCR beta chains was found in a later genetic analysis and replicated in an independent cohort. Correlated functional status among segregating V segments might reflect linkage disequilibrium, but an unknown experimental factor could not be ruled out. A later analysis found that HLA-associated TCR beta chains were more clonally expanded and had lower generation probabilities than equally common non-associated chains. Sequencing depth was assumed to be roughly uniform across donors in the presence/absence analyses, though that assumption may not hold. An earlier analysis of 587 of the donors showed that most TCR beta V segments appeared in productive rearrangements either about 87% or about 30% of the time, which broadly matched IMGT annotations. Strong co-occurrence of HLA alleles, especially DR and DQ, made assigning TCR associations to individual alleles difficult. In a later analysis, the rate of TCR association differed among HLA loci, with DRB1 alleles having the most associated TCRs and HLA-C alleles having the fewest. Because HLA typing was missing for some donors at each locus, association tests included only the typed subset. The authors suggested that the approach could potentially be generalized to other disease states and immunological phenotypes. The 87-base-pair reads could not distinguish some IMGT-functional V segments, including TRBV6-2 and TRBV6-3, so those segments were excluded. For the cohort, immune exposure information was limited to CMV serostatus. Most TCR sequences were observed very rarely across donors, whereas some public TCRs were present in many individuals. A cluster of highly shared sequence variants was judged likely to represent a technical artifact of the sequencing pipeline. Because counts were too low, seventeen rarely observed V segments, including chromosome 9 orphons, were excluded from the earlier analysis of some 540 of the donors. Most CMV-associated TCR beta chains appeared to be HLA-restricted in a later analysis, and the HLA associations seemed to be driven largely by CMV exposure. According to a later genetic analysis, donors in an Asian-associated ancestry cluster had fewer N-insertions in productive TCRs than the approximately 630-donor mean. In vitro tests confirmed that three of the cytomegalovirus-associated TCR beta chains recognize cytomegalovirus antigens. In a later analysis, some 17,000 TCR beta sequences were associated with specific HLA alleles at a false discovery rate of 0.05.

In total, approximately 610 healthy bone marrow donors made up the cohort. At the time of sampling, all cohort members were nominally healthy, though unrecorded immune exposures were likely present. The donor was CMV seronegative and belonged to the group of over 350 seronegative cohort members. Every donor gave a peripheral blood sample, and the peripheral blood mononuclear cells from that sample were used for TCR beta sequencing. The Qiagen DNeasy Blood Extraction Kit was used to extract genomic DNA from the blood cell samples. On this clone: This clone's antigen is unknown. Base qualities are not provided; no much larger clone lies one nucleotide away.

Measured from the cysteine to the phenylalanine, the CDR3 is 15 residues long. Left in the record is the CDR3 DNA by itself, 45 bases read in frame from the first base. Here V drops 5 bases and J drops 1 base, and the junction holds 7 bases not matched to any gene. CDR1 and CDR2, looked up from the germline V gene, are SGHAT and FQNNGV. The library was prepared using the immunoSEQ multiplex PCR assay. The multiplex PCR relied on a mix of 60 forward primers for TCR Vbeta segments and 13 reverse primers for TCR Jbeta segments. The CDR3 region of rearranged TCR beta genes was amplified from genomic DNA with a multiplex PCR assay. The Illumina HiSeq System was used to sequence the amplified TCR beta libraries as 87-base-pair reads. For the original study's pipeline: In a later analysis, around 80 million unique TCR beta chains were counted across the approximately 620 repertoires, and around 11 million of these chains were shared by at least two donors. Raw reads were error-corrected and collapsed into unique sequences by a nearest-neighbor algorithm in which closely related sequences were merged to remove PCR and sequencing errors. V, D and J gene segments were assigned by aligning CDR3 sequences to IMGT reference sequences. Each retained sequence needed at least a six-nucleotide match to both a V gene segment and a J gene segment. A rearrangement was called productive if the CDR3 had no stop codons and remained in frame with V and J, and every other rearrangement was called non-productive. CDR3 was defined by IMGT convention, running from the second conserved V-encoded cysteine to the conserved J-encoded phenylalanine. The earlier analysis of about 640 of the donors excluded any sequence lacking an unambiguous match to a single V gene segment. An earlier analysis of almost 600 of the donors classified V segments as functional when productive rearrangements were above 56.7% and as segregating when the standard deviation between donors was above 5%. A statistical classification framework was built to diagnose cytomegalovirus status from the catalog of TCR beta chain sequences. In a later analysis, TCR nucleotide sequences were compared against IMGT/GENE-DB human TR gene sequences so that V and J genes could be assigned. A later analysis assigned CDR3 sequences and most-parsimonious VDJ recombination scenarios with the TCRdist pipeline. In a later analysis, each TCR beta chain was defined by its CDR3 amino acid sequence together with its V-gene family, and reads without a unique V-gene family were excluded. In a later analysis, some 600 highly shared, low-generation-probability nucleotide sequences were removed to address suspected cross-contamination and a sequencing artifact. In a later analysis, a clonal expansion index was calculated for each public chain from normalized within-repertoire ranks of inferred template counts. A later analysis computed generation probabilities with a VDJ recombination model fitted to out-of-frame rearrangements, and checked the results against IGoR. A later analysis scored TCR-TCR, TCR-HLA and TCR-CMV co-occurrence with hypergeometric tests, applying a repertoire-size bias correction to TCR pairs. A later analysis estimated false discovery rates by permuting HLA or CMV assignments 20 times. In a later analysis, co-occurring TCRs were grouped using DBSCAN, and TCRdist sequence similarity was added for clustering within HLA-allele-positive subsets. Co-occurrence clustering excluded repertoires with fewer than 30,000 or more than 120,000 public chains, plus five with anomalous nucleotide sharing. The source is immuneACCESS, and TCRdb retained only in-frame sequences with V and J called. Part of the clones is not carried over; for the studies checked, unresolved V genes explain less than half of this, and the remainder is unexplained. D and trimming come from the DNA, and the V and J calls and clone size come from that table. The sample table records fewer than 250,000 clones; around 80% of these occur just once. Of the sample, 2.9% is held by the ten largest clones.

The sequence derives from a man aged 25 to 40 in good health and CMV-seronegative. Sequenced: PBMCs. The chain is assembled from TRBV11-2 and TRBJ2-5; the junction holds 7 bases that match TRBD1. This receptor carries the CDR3 CASSKTGTAQETQYF. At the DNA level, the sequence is TGTGCCAGCAGCAAAACCGGGACAGCCCAAGAGACCCAGTACTTC.